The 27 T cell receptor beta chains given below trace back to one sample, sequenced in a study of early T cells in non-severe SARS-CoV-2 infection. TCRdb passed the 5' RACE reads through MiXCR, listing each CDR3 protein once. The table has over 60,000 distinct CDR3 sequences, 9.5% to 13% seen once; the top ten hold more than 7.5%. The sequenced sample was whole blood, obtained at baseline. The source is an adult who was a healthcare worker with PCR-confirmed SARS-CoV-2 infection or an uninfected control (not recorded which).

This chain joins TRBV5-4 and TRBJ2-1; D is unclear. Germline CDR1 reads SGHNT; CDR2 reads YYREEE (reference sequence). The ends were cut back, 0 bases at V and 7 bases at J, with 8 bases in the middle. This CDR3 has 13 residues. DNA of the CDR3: TGTGCCAGCAGCTTGGTGTCACGTAATGAGCAGTTCTTC. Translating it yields CASSLVSRNEQFF.

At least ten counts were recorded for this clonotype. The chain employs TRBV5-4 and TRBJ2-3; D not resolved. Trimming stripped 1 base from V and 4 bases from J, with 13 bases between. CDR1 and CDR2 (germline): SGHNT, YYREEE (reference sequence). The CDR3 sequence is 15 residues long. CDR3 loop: CASSLSRFEADTQYF. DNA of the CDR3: TGTGCCAGCAGCTTGTCCAGGTTTGAGGCAGATACGCAGTATTTT.

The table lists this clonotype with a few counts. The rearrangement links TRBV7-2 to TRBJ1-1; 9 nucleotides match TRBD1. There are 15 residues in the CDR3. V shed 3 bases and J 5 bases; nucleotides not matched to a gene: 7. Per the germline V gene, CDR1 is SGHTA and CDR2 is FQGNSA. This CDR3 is CASSLRGQGGTEAFF. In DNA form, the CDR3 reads TGTGCCAGCAGCTTGCGGGGACAGGGTGGAACTGAAGCTTTCTTT.

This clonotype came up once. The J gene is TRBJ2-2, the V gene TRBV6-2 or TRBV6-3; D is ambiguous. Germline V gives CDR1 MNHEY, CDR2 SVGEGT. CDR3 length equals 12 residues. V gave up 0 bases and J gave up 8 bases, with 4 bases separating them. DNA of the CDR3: TGTGCCAGCAGTTACTCTTTTGGGGAGCTGTTTTTT. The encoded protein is CASSYSFGELFF.

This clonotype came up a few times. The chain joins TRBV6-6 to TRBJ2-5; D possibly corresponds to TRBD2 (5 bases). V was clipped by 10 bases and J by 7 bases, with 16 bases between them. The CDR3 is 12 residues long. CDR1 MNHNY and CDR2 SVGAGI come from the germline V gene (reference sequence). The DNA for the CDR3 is TGTGCCACCCGCGGAGCTGCGGGGACCCAGTACTTC. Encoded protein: CATRGAAGTQYF.

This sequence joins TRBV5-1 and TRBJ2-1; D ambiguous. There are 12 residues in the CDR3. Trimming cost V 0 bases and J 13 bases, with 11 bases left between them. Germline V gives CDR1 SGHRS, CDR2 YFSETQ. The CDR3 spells CASSLVGQDQFF. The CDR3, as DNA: TGCGCCAGCAGCTTGGTAGGGCAGGATCAGTTCTTC.

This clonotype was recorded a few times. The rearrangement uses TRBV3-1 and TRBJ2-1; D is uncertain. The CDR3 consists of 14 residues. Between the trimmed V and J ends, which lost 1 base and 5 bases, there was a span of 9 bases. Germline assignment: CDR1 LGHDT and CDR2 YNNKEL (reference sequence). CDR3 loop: CASSQALLNNEQFF. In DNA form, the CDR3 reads TGTGCCAGCAGCCAAGCCCTGCTGAACAATGAGCAGTTCTTC.

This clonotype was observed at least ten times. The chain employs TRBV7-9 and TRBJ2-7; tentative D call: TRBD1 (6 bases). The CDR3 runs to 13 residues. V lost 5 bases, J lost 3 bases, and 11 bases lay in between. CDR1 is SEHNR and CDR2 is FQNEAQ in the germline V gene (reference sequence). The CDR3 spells CASSKDRSYEQYF. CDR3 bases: TGTGCCAGCAGCAAAGACAGGAGCTACGAGCAGTACTTC.

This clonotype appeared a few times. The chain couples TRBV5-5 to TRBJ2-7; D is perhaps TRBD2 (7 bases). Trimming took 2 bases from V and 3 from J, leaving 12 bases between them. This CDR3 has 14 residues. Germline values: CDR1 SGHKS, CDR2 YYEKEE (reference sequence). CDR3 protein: CASSLQGGSYEQYF. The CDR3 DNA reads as TGTGCCAGCAGCTTACAGGGAGGGAGCTACGAGCAGTACTTC.

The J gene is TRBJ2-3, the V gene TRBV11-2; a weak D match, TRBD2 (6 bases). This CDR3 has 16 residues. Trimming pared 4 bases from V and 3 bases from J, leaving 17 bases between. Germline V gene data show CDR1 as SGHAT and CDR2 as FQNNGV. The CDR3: CASSSPTGTGTDTQYF. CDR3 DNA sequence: TGTGCCAGCAGCTCACCCACCGGGACTGGGACAGATACGCAGTATTTT.

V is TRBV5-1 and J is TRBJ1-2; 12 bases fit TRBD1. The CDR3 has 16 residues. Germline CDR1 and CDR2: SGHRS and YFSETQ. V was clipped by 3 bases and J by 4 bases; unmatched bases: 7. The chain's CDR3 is CASSSGGQGATYGYTF. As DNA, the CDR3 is TGCGCCAGCAGCTCCGGGGGACAGGGGGCGACCTATGGCTACACCTTC.

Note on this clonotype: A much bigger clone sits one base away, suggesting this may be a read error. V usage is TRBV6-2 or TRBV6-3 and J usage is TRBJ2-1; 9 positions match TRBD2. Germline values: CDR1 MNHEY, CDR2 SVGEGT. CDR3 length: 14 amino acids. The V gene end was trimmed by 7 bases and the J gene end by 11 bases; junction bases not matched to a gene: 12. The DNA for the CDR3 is TGTGCCAGCAATACCGGGACTAGCAGGGGGAAGCAGTTCTTC. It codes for CASNTGTSRGKQFF.

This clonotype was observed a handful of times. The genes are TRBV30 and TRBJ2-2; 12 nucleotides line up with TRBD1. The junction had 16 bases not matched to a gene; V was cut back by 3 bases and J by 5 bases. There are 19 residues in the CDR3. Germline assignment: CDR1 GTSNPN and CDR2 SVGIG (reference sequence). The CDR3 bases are TGTGCCTGGAGCGACAGCGGGACAGGGGGCGCCGGGTATACCGGGGAGCTGTTTTTT. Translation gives CAWSDSGTGGAGYTGELFF. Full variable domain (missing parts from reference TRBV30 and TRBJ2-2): SQTIHQWPATLVQPVGSPLSLECTVEGTSNPNLYWYRQAAGRGLQLLFYSVGIGQISSEVPQNLSASRPQDRQFILSSKKLLLSDSGFYLCAWSDSGTGGAGYTGELFFGEGSRLTVL.

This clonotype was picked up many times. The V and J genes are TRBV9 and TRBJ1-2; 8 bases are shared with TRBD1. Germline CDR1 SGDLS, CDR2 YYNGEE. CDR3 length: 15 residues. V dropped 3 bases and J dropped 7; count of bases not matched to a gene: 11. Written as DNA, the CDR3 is TGTGCCAGCAGCGGGCTCCAGGGGGCTCAGTTTGGCTACACCTTC. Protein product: CASSGLQGAQFGYTF.

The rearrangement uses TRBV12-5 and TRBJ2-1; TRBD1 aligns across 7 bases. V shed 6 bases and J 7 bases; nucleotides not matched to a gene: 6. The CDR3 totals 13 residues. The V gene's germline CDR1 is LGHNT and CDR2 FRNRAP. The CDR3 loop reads CASGQGVRNEQFF. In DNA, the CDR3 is TGTGCTAGTGGGCAGGGGGTTCGTAATGAGCAGTTCTTC. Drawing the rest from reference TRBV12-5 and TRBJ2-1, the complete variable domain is DARVTQTPRHKVTEMGQEVTMRCQPILGHNTVFWYRQTMMQGLELLAYFRNRAPLDDSGMPKDRFSAEMPDATLATLKIQPSEPRDSAVYFCASGQGVRNEQFFGPGTRLTVL.

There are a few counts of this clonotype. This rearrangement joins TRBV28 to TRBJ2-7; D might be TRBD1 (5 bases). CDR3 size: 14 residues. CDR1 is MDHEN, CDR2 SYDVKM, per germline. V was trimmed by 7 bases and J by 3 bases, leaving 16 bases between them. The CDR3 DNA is TGTGCCAGCACCCGCCGGACACAGAACTACGAGCAGTACTTC. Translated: CASTRRTQNYEQYF. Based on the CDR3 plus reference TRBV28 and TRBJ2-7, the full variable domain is DVKVTQSSRYLVKRTGEKVFLECVQDMDHENMFWYRQDPGLGLRLIYFSYDVKMKEKGDIPEGYSVSREKKERFSLILESASTNQTSMYLCASTRRTQNYEQYFGPGTRLTVT.

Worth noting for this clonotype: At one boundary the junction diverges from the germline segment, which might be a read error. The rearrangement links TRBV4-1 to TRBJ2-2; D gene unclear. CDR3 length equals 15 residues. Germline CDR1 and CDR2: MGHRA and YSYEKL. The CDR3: CASSQDPGNIGELFF. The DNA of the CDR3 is TGCGCCAGCAGCCAAGACCCAGGAAACATCGGGGAGCTGTTTTTT.

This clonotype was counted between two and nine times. The CDR3 DNA reads TGTGCCAGCAGTCCGTCCGTCGCGACTAGCAAGGACAATGAGCAGTTCTTC. Protein sequence: CASSPSVATSKDNEQFF. The V gene is TRBV6-5, the J gene TRBJ2-1, with 7 bases matching TRBD2. The CDR3 has 17 amino acids. V shed 5 bases, J shed 5 bases, and the junction held 15 bases outside the gene matches. The V gene's germline CDR1 is MNHEY and CDR2 SVGAGI.

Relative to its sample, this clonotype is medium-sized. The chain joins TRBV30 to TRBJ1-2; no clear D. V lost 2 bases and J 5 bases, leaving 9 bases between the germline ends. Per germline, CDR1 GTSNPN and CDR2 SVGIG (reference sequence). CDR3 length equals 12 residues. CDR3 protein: CAWSMGFYGYTF. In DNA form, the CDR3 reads TGTGCCTGGAGTATGGGGTTTTATGGCTACACCTTC.

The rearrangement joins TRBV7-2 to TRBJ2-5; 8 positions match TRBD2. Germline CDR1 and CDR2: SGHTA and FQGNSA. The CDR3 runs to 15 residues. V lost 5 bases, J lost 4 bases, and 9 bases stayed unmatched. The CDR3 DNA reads TGTGCCAGCAGCCCCCCCGGACTAGCCTCAGAGACCCAGTACTTC. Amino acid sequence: CASSPPGLASETQYF.

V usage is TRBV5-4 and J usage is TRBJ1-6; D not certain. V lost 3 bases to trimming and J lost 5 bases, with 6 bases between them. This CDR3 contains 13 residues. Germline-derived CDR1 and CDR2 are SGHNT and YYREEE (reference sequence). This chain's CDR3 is CASSSIDNSPLHF. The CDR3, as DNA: TGTGCCAGCAGCTCTATAGATAATTCACCCCTCCACTTT.

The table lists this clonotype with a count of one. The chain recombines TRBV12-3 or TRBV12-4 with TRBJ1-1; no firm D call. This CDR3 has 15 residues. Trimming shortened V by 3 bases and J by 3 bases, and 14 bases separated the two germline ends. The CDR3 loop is CASSLNPWAYTEAFF. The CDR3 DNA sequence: TGTGCCAGCAGTTTGAACCCCTGGGCCTACACTGAAGCTTTCTTT.

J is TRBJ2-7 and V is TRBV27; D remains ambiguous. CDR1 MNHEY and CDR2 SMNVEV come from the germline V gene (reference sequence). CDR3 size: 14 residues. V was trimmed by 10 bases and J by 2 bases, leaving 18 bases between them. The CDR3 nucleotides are TGTGCCACCAAACCAGTTGGGGAAACCTACGAGCAGTACTTC. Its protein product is CATKPVGETYEQYF.

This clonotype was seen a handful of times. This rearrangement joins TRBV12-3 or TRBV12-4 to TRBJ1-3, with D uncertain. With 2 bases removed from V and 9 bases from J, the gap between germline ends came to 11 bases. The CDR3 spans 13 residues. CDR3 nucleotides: TGTGCCAGCAGTTTAAACCCTGTAAGCACCATATATTTT. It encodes CASSLNPVSTIYF.

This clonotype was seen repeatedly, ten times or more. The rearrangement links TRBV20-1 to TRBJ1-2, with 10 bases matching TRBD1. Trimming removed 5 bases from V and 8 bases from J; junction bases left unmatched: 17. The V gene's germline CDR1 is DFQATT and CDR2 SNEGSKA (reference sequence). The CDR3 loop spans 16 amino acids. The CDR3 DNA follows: TGCAGTGCTGGTCACTTCGGTCGACAGGGGGCAGAAGGCTACACCTTC. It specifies CSAGHFGRQGAEGYTF.

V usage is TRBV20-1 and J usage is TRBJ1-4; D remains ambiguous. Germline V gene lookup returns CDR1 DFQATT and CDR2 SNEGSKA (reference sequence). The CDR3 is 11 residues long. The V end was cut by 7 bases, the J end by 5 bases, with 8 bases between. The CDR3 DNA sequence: TGCAGTGTTCAGAGGAATGAAAAACTGTTTTTT. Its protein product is CSVQRNEKLFF.

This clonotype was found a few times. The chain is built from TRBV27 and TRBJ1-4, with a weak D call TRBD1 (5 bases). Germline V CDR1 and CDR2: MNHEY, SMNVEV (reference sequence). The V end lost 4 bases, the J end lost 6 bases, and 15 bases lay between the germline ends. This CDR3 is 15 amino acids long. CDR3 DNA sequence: TGTGCCAGCAGTTCACAGGCCTCCGGGGATGAAAAACTGTTTTTT. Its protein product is CASSSQASGDEKLFF.